This TCR beta chain came from a study of blood T cell repertoires in COVID-19. At the level of the study: Sites in the United States, Italy and Spain provided acute and convalescent COVID-19 samples. T cells, B-cell-depleted T cells, or PBMCs provided the cDNA or gDNA that served as material.

In the source study's methods: The assay estimated nucleated cells by amplifying reference gene primers. Data came from immunoSEQ multiplex PCR; TCRdb stores just in-frame clones and leaves some out. V and J calls and clone size follow that table, whereas D and trimming were derived from the DNA. The profile shows roughly 570,000 clones, around 90% of them singletons. V was pared by 6 bases and J by 5 bases, with 22 bases between. The CDR3 totals 17 residues. Germline CDR1 is MNHEY and CDR2 is SMNVEV (reference sequence). One Seattle source followed patients from active infection through their disease course.

This rearrangement joins TRBV27 to TRBJ1-4; weak D call: TRBD1 (5 bases). This sequence originates from a woman aged 45 to 65 with COVID-19, enrolled during active disease. Material: peripheral blood. CDR3 protein: CASSLPFKQGRNEKLFF. As DNA, the CDR3 is TGTGCCAGCAGCTTACCTTTTAAGCAGGGTAGGAATGAAAAACTGTTTTTT. The full variable domain, its missing parts supplied by reference TRBV27 and TRBJ1-4, is EAQVTQNPRYLITVTGKKLTVTCSQNMNHEYMSWYRQDPGLGLRQIYYSMNVEVTDKGDVPEGYKVSRKEKRNFPLILESPSPNQTSLYFCASSLPFKQGRNEKLFFGSGTQLSVL.